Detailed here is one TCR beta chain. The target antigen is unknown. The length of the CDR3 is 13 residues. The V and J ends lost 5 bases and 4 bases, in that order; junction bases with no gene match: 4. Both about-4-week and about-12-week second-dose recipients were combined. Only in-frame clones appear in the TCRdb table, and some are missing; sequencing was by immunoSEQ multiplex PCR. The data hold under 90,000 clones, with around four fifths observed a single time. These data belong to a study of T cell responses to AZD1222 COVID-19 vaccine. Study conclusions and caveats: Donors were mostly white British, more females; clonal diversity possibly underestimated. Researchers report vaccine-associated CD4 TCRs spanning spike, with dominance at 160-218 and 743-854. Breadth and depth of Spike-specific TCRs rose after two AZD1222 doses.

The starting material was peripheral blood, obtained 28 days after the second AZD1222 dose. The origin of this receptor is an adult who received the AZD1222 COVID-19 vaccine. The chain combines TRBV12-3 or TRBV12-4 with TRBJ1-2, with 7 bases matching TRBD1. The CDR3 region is CASSPGGFYGYTF. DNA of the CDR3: TGTGCCAGCAGTCCAGGGGGGTTCTATGGCTACACCTTC.